These 15 T cell receptor beta chains came from one sample sequenced in a study of cytomegalovirus exposure and HLA in healthy donors. Measured with immunoSEQ multiplex PCR; TCRdb has only the in-frame clones, and not every one. The sample shows some 120,000 clones, roughly 89% of them seen only once. Material for sequencing was PBMCs. These receptors originate from a woman aged 18-29 years in good health and CMV-seronegative.

The chain is built from TRBV28 and TRBJ1-1, with 12 bases fitting TRBD1. Germline CDR1 reads MDHEN; CDR2 reads SYDVKM. This CDR3 has 18 amino acids. Germline trimming cut 6 bases from V and 4 bases from J; bases unmatched to any gene: 15. The CDR3, as DNA: TGTGCCAGCAGCCCCCCCTCGGGGACAGGGGGCGGGAGCACTGAAGCTTTCTTT. It is translated as CASSPPSGTGGGSTEAFF.

The chain joins TRBV30 to TRBJ2-2; 12 bases fit TRBD2. This CDR3 spans 20 amino acids. With 0 bases clipped from V and 1 base from J, the junction kept 12 bases outside the gene matches. The germline CDR1 and CDR2 sequences are GTSNPN and SVGIG (reference sequence). The CDR3 nucleotides are TGTGCCTGGAGTGTACTCCGGACTAGCGGGAAATTCGGGAACACCGGGGAGCTGTTTTTT. It codes for CAWSVLRTSGKFGNTGELFF.

The chain uses TRBV6-1 and TRBJ2-5, with 9 bases matching TRBD2. The J segment lost 1 base and the V segment lost 6 bases, leaving 3 bases of the junction unmatched. In germline, CDR1 is MNHNS, CDR2 SASEGT. The CDR3 has 14 amino acids. The CDR3 region is CASRETSGQETQYF. CDR3 nucleotide sequence: TGTGCCAGCAGGGAGACTAGCGGCCAAGAGACCCAGTACTTC.

The rearrangement joins TRBV11-3 to TRBJ1-1; D may be TRBD1 (6 bases). The CDR3 contains 14 residues. With 5 bases removed from V and 4 bases from J, the gap between germline ends came to 14 bases. The V gene's germline CDR1 is SGHNT and CDR2 YENEEA. The CDR3 DNA is TGTGCCAGCAGCCGGGGTGGGGGCTCCACTGAAGCTTTCTTT. Protein product: CASSRGGGSTEAFF.

In the case of this clone: One junction end disagrees with the germline gene, perhaps due to a read error. The chain recombines TRBV11-2 with TRBJ1-2; no reliable D call. This CDR3 is built from 14 residues. The germline V gene has CDR1 SGHAT and CDR2 FQNNGV. In DNA, the CDR3 is TGTGCCAGCAGCCTAGAGAGGGCGGACTATGGCTACACCTTC. Its protein product is CASSLERADYGYTF.

V and J are TRBV7-6 and TRBJ1-4; D is perhaps TRBD1 (5 bases). The CDR3 has 15 amino acids. From germline, CDR1 is SGHVS and CDR2 FNYEAQ. Trimming took 5 bases from V and 8 from J, leaving 18 bases between them. The CDR3 here is CASSPWGGLNEKLFF. Here the CDR3 DNA reads TGTGCCAGCAGCCCCTGGGGGGGATTGAACGAAAAACTGTTTTTT.

The CDR3 reads CASSVASGRSTDTQYF. DNA for the CDR3: TGTGCCAGCAGCGTAGCTAGCGGGCGTAGCACAGATACGCAGTATTTT. The rearrangement links TRBV9 to TRBJ2-3, with 8 bases lining up with TRBD2. Losses at the gene ends were 0 bases for V and 0 bases for J; bases not matched to a gene: 3. CDR3 length equals 16 residues. Germline V gene data show CDR1 as SGDLS and CDR2 as YYNGEE.

V is TRBV27 and J is TRBJ1-3; D is unclear. This CDR3 spans 13 amino acids. Trimming shortened V by 7 bases and J by 0 bases, and 7 bases separated the two germline ends. Germline lookup yields CDR1 MNHEY and CDR2 SMNVEV (reference sequence). This CDR3 is CASKPHSGNTIYF. Here the CDR3 DNA reads TGTGCCAGCAAGCCGCACTCTGGAAACACCATATATTTT.

About this clone itself: One end of the junction is discordant with germline, which a read error may explain. The chain carries TRBV28 and TRBJ2-1, with D possibly TRBD1 on 7 matching bases. This CDR3 comprises 12 residues. Germline assignment: CDR1 MDHEN and CDR2 SYDVKM. The DNA for the CDR3 is TGTGCCAGCAGTGAGGGCGGCCTCAGGGGGGTCTTC. It translates to CASSEGGLRGVF.

The chain joins TRBV6-1 to TRBJ1-2, with 11 bases matching TRBD1. Losses at the gene ends were 9 bases for V and 7 bases for J; bases not matched to a gene: 4. CDR1 MNHNS and CDR2 SASEGT come from the germline V gene. The CDR3 is 12 amino acids. In nucleotides, the CDR3 is TGTGCCAGTGGACAGGGGGCGATTGGCTACACCTTC. It specifies CASGQGAIGYTF.

This clone has a handful of counts. The sample carries other DNA sequences with the same CDR3. The rearrangement joins TRBV5-1 to TRBJ2-1, with 7 bases fitting TRBD2. Trimming took 0 bases from V and 7 from J; bases not matched to a gene: 7. Germline lookup yields CDR1 SGHRS and CDR2 YFSETQ. This CDR3 has 15 amino acids. CDR3 nucleotide sequence: TGCGCCAGCAGCTTGGTGGCGGGAGAGGGGAATGAGCAGTTCTTC. Its protein is CASSLVAGEGNEQFF.

DNA for the CDR3: TGTGCCAGCAACAGGGCTACCCGGGGAATAGATACGCAGTATTTT. Protein: CASNRATRGIDTQYF. The rearrangement uses TRBV6-1 and TRBJ2-3; D might be TRBD1 (6 bases). This CDR3 is 15 amino acids long. V was shortened by 7 bases and J by 5 bases, with 19 bases between the two germline ends. Per germline, CDR1 MNHNS and CDR2 SASEGT.

The chain uses TRBV6-5 and TRBJ2-2; D ambiguous. Trimming pared 0 bases from V and 7 bases from J, leaving 15 bases between. Germline CDR1 MNHEY, CDR2 SVGAGI. The CDR3 is made up of 16 amino acids. CDR3 sequence: CASSYSRSLPLGELFF. In DNA, the CDR3 is TGTGCCAGCAGTTACTCGAGGTCTCTCCCGCTCGGGGAGCTGTTTTTT.

The J gene is TRBJ1-3, the V gene TRBV9; 7 bases are shared with TRBD1. In germline, CDR1 is SGDLS, CDR2 YYNGEE. Germline trimming cut 6 bases from V and 0 bases from J; bases unmatched to any gene: 9. The CDR3 has 16 amino acids. The CDR3 bases are TGTGCCAGCACCATAGGACAGGCTAGCTCTGGAAACACCATATATTTT. Protein product: CASTIGQASSGNTIYF.

This clone was recorded a few times. The genes are TRBV9 and TRBJ1-2, with TRBD1 matching over 7 bases. The germline V gene encodes CDR1 SGDLS and CDR2 YYNGEE. The CDR3 totals 15 residues. J was trimmed by 6 bases and V by 0 bases; bases with no gene match: 8. Here the CDR3 DNA reads TGTGCCAGCAGCGTAGCCCTCGACAGGGCGAATGGCTACACCTTC. This encodes CASSVALDRANGYTF.